This TCR beta chain derives from a study of blood T cell repertoires in COVID-19. Across the whole study: Acute and convalescent COVID-19 samples came from the United States, Italy and Spain.

Germline CDR1 LGHDT, CDR2 YNNKEL (reference sequence). This CDR3 spans 13 amino acids. V was shortened by 2 bases and J by 1 base, with 5 bases between the two germline ends. As originally analysed: Estimation of nucleated cell counts was performed using reference gene primer amplification. Some clones are missing from TCRdb's copy, which holds only in-frame ones; the method was immunoSEQ multiplex PCR. D and trimming come from the DNA, and the V and J calls and clone size come from that table. The table has approximately 140,000 clones, roughly 82% seen once. V gene TRBV3-1 (or the pseudogene TRBV3-2) combines with J gene TRBJ1-1; unclear D gene. Material: peripheral blood. This TCR came from a human donor with acute or convalescent COVID-19. The donor label of this sample is uncertain. This chain's CDR3 is CASSQISNTEAFF. The CDR3 DNA sequence: TGTGCCAGCAGCCAAATATCGAACACTGAAGCTTTCTTT.